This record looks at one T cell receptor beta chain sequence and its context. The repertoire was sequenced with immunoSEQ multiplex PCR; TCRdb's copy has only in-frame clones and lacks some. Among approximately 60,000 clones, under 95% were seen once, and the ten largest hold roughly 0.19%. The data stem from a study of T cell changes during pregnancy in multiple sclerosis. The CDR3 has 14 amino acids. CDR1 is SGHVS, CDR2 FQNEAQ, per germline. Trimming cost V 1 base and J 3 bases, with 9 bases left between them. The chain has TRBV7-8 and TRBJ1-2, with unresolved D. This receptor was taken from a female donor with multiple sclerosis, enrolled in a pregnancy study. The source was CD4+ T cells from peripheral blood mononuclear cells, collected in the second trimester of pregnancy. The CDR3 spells CASSLVATDYGYTF. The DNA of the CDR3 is TGTGCCAGCAGCTTAGTGGCTACAGACTATGGCTACACCTTC.